The 2 T cell receptor beta chains given below trace back to one sample, sequenced in a study of blood T cells in healthy people across ages. Combining a sample-barcoded 5' primer with a J-beta primer mix, a second PCR ran for 7 to 11 cycles. TCRdb reprocessed the 5' RACE reads with MiXCR, giving one entry per CDR3 protein. The sample consists of roughly 800,000 distinct CDR3 sequences, about 48% of them appearing once. What was sequenced was blood. These receptors all stem from a man older than 75 in good health.

In this sample, this clonotype turned up once. The chain combines TRBV5-1 with TRBJ2-1; 13 nucleotides match TRBD2. With the DNA end fitting TRBJ2-7 better, the J assignment may be wrong. Germline V gives CDR1 SGHRS, CDR2 YFSETQ. This CDR3 has 15 residues. This chain's CDR3 is CASSRTSGRDNEQYF. CDR3 bases: TGCGCCAGCAGCCGAACTAGCGGGAGGGACAATGAGCAGTACTTC.

The chain is built from TRBV7-2 and TRBJ2-3, with a possible D match to TRBD2 (5 bases). Trimming stripped 7 bases from V and 0 bases from J, with 8 bases between. The CDR3 length is 13 residues. Per germline, CDR1 SGHTA and CDR2 FQGNSA. In DNA, the CDR3 is TGTGCCAGCAAAGCGGTCAGCACAGATACGCAGTATTTT. Encoded protein: CASKAVSTDTQYF.